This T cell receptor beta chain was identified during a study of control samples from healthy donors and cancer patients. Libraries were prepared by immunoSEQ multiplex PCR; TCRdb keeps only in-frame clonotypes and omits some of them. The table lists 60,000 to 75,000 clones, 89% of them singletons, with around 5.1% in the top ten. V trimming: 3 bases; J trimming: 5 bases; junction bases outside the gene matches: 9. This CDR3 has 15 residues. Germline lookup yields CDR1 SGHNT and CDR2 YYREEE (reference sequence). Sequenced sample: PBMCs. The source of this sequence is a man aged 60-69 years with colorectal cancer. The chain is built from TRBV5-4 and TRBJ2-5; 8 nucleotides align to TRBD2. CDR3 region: CASSSPGLGLETQYF. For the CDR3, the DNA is TGTGCCAGCAGCTCCCCGGGACTAGGGTTGGAGACCCAGTACTTC.